This passage covers 6 T cell receptor beta chains from one sample sequenced in a study of blood T cells in healthy people across ages. A sample-barcoded 5' primer and a J-beta primer mix were used in a second PCR of roughly 7 to 11 cycles. TCRdb used MiXCR to reprocess the 5' RACE reads, holding one entry per CDR3 protein. This table holds about 780,000 distinct CDR3 sequences, around 25% found once. The same data also went into a second study, on T cells of mothers and their children.

Sequencing used blood. All receptors derive from a boy aged 5-17 years in good health.

This clonotype was recorded a few times. CDR3 sequence (DNA): TGCGCCAGCAGCTTGCAGGGGTTGAGGAGTCAGCCCCAGCATTTT. This translates into CASSLQGLRSQPQHF. The chain has TRBV5-1 and TRBJ1-5, with D possibly TRBD1 on 6 matching bases. This CDR3 region has 15 residues. Trimming left V 1 base short and J 6 bases short, with 14 bases between. The germline gives CDR1 SGHRS, CDR2 YFSETQ.

This clonotype was counted ten times or more. The chain has TRBV24-1 and TRBJ2-1; 7 bases agree with TRBD1. This CDR3 region has 15 residues. The germline CDR1 and CDR2 sequences are KGHDR and SFDVKD. V was clipped by 2 bases and J by 5 bases; unmatched bases: 5. CDR3: CATSDWGTADNEQFF. The CDR3 region has the DNA TGTGCCACCAGTGATTGGGGGACAGCAGACAATGAGCAGTTCTTC.

The chain links TRBV7-9 to TRBJ1-1; no definite D call. This CDR3 has 11 amino acids. Germline CDR1 reads SEHNR; CDR2 reads FQNEAQ (reference sequence). Trimming took 10 bases from V and 4 from J, leaving 10 bases between them. The chain's CDR3 is CATTWGTEAFF. The CDR3 bases are TGTGCCACGACCTGGGGCACTGAAGCTTTCTTT.

This clonotype showed up just once. The chain uses TRBV6-6 and TRBJ2-5; 8 nucleotides align to TRBD2. Losses at the gene ends were 3 bases for V and 5 bases for J; bases not matched to a gene: 11. This CDR3 region has 16 residues. Germline CDR1 reads MNHNY; CDR2 reads SVGAGI (reference sequence). The CDR3 is CASSYPGGSGAETQYF. The CDR3 DNA is TGTGCCAGCAGTTATCCCGGGGGTAGCGGGGCGGAGACCCAGTACTTC.

This clonotype showed up just a few times. The chain has TRBV7-3 and TRBJ2-4; unclear D gene. Trimming shortened V by 4 bases and J by 6 bases, and 7 bases separated the two germline ends. Germline loops: CDR1 SGHTA, CDR2 FQGTGA. The CDR3 contains 12 residues. In DNA, the CDR3 is TGTGCCAGCAGCTCGGACCTAAACATTCAGTACTTC. Translated, it gives CASSSDLNIQYF.

The chain couples TRBV12-3 or TRBV12-4 to TRBJ2-4; perhaps TRBD1 as D (6 bases). The V and J ends lost 0 bases and 3 bases respectively, with 12 bases between them. This CDR3 is built from 16 residues. The CDR3 protein is CASSLARLDSKNIQYF. CDR3 in DNA: TGTGCCAGCAGTTTAGCGCGACTGGACAGCAAAAACATTCAGTACTTC.